This is a list of T cell receptor beta chains from one sample in a study of CD8 T cells in Susac syndrome. TCRdb reprocessed the immunoSEQ multiplex PCR reads via MiXCR and lists one record per CDR3 protein. The table includes fewer than 150,000 distinct CDR3 sequences, about 93% detected once. The sequenced sample consisted of CD8+ T cells from PBMCs. These TCRs come from a human donor with multiple sclerosis. Both conserved end residues are part of each CDR3.

TRBJ2-5 | TRBV7-9 | CASSARGGRETQYF
TRBJ2-7 | TRBV20-1 | CSARGPDSYEQYF
TRBJ2-3 | TRBV12-3/TRBV12-4 | CASSFGREFSDTQYF
TRBJ2-7 | TRBV7-9 | CASSFPILTGFYEQYF
TRBJ2-5 | TRBV30 | CAWSTHLDSWETQYF
TRBJ2-6 | TRBV29-1 | CSPGHPVPSGANVLTF
TRBJ2-1 | TRBV6-5 | CASIGTSGNNEQFF
TRBJ1-2 | TRBV12-5 | CASGLAYQENYGYTF
TRBJ2-7 | TRBV4-1 | CASSQGSGYEQYF
TRBJ2-7 | TRBV7-6 | CASSYLAGEEGYEQYF
TRBJ2-1 | TRBV9 | CASNDLSLAHNEQFF
TRBJ2-2 | TRBV12-3/TRBV12-4 | CASSPWGELFF
TRBJ2-1 | TRBV5-4 | CASSLDGKGPYNEQFF
TRBJ2-7 | TRBV6-5 | CASSYSGGSAYEQYF
TRBJ2-2 | TRBV4-1 | CASSLPPSRAGGANTGELFF
TRBJ2-1 | TRBV24-1 | CATSDTTSGLGPGGEQFF
TRBJ2-7 | TRBV5-6 | CASSLWRNVYEQYF
TRBJ2-2 | TRBV6-1 | CASRVEVANTGELFF
TRBJ1-5 | TRBV21-1 | CASSKYREDQPQHF
TRBJ1-1 | TRBV3-1 | CASSQGGVQAFF
TRBJ1-2 | TRBV21-1 | CAIVNGYTF
TRBJ1-4 | TRBV4-2 | CASRLTGTANEKLFF
TRBJ1-2 | TRBV27 | CASRGAGDLANYGYTF
TRBJ2-3 | TRBV16 | CASSPSGTPTDTQYF
TRBJ1-2 | TRBV6-5 | CASSGGQTYGYTF
TRBJ2-2 | TRBV6-2/TRBV6-3 | CASTLAGDTGELFF
TRBJ2-5 | TRBV3-1 | CASSQDSGREQETQYF
TRBJ2-7 | TRBV5-6 | CASSLFLLPYEQYF
TRBJ2-7 | TRBV4-2 | CASSRGVFEQYF
TRBJ2-1 | TRBV7-9 | CASSSQQDHEQFF
TRBJ1-3 | TRBV12-3/TRBV12-4 | CASRLGGSGNTIYF
TRBJ2-7 | TRBV6-6 | CASSYSNFGEYEQYF
TRBJ2-7 | TRBV6-1 | CAIRDDGYREQYF
TRBJ2-7 | TRBV15 | CATRRTGSEQYF
TRBJ2-7 | TRBV7-8 | CASSFSGGDYEQYF
TRBJ2-7 | TRBV5-6 | CASSWWSYEQYF
TRBJ1-4 | TRBV27 | CASTQGAGGEKLFF
TRBJ1-5 | TRBV10-3 | CAISWDRETQPQHF
TRBJ2-1 | TRBV7-9 | CASSLQLPSYTEQFF
TRBJ2-7 | TRBV7-9 | CASSLPGSTYEQYF
TRBJ1-5 | TRBV27 | CASRSQGGNQPQHF
TRBJ2-2 | TRBV5-1 | CASSTGSYQRGGELFF
TRBJ1-5 | TRBV19 | CASSIEQGRPQHF
TRBJ1-1 | TRBV27 | CASSLGQTNTEAFF
TRBJ2-1 | TRBV21-1 | CASSPTGGLAGGYNEQFF
TRBJ2-7 | TRBV27 | CASSSASGIYEQYF
TRBJ2-7 | TRBV5-1 | CASSLAGGKTGGSYEQYF
TRBJ2-5 | TRBV5-6 | CASSGRESGRWGETQYF
TRBJ2-3 | TRBV24-1 | CATSDSRTSVTDTQYF
TRBJ1-5 | TRBV28 | CASSFINQPQHF
TRBJ2-1 | TRBV18 | CASSPLVAGYNEQFF
TRBJ1-2 | TRBV12-3/TRBV12-4 | CASSFGQGVYGYTF
TRBJ1-6 | TRBV29-1 | CSAARSPLHF
TRBJ2-2 | TRBV30 | CAWSPPRAESTGELFF
TRBJ2-4 | TRBV20-1 | CSASGSGISLAKNIQYF
TRBJ2-7 | TRBV3-1 | CASSQSVRDEQYF
TRBJ1-2 | TRBV30 | CAWSVGDAYGYTF
TRBJ2-7 | TRBV4-1 | CASSSRTGAYEQYF
TRBJ2-7 | TRBV5-6 | CASNTGTGDYEQYF